The source of this T cell receptor (beta chain) is a study of blood T cells in healthy people across ages. The wider study: Template switching captured about one barcoded beta molecule per two T cells. The study's findings and limits: While age rose, TCR beta diversity per million T cells dropped in a roughly linear way.

PCR was performed a second time for about 7 to 12 cycles using a sample-barcoded 5' primer and a J-beta primer mix. TCRdb re-derived calls from the 5' RACE reads in MiXCR, one entry per CDR3 protein. This table holds about 1.5 million distinct CDR3 sequences, approximately 42% found once. V was pared by 7 bases and J by 5 bases, with 5 bases of the junction left unmatched. Per germline, CDR1 MGHRA and CDR2 YSYEKL. The CDR3 covers 13 residues. Ranging in age from about 6 to 90, the donors were healthy Caucasian individuals from Russia. This clonotype has more than one count but fewer than ten. Its antigen is currently unknown.

This clonotype originated in a woman aged 18-30 years in good health. This chain joins TRBV4-1 and TRBJ2-4, with 7 positions matching TRBD2. The sample taken for sequencing was blood. CDR3 residues: CASTREGQNIQYF. In nucleotides, the CDR3 is TGCGCCAGCACCAGGGAGGGTCAAAACATTCAGTACTTC.